This T cell receptor beta chain was identified during a study of monozygotic twins with inflammatory bowel disease. TCRdb re-called the 5' RACE reads; one entry per CDR3 protein, DNA not given. The sample totals about 210,000 distinct CDR3 sequences. Per the germline V gene, CDR1 is KGHSH and CDR2 is LQKENI. The CDR3 is 16 amino acids. The chain couples TRBV18 to TRBJ2-6; TCRdb's assignment of TRBD1 cannot be checked, as there is no DNA. The sample comprised blood. This TCR was recovered from a human donor with ulcerative colitis or Crohn's disease, or a healthy co-twin of an affected twin (not recorded which). CDR3 region: CASSPSSGSGANVLTF.